The rows below give T cell receptor beta chains drawn from one sample of a study of blood T cells in healthy people across ages. TCRdb reprocessed the 5' RACE reads via MiXCR and lists one record per CDR3 protein. This sample has almost 550,000 distinct CDR3 sequences, with approximately 25% found just once. These sequences were also reported in another study, on T cells of mothers and their children.

Sequenced: blood. Receptors were obtained from a boy younger than 18 in good health. Both conserved end residues are trimmed from each CDR3.

>TRBV27|TRBJ2-2
ASGPGLNTGELF
>TRBV13|TRBJ2-3
ASSLGGTNTQY
>TRBV20-1|TRBJ2-7
SARQGLAGGKY
>TRBV29-1|TRBJ1-4
SVEDPKGRGEKLF
>TRBV20-1|TRBJ1-4
SAGRATNEKLF
>TRBV6-2/TRBV6-3|TRBJ2-7
ASSYGRAGANSYEQY
>TRBV10-3|TRBJ2-7
AISAGTQYEQY
>TRBV9|TRBJ2-6
ASSLWPQTGTGANVLT
>TRBV21-1|TRBJ2-5
ASNAGDGGVEVLF
>TRBV5-1|TRBJ2-7
ASSLVAGNYEQY
>TRBV29-1|TRBJ2-1
SAPQAYNEQF
>TRBV19|NA
ASSSGGFEQF
>TRBV20-1|NA
SARGLVGVRLGSYEQY
>TRBV9|TRBJ2-2
ASSPPDRGRRELF
>TRBV3-1|NA
ASSPGGLYEQY
>TRBV4-1|TRBJ2-1
ASSQGQGDDEQF
>TRBV7-3|TRBJ2-3
AGSLTVLSSPTDTQY
>TRBV21-1|NA
ASSKREESGRSYEQY
>TRBV27|TRBJ2-5
ASSLTGVQETQY
>TRBV4-2|NA
ASSQGGDRGVDEQF
>TRBV20-1|TRBJ2-5
SARAGTSGSRETQY
>TRBV5-1|TRBJ2-2
ASSRLSESNTGELF
>TRBV12-3/TRBV12-4|TRBJ1-5
ASSFVGNQPQH
>TRBV4-3|TRBJ2-7
ASSQAEVGTGGYEQY
>TRBV7-9|TRBJ1-4
ASSSGQGSGREKLF
>TRBV29-1|NA
SHGEGETQY
>TRBV20-1|TRBJ2-7
SARDRSGGSYEQY
>TRBV10-3|TRBJ1-2
AISQRQGITNYGYT
>TRBV20-1|TRBJ1-1
SARGGQGELPEAF
>TRBV20-1|TRBJ2-3
GLAESPADTQY
>TRBV6-2/TRBV6-3|TRBJ2-7
ARWGEAVPGREQY
>TRBV4-2|TRBJ2-7
ASSPPTGTYEQY
>TRBV28|TRBJ1-2
ASSLGNGYT
>TRBV4-3|TRBJ2-3
ASSLEAMGHGTDTQY
>TRBV29-1|TRBJ2-2
SVDGLETGELF
>TRBV28|NA
ASSSPTGRWYEQY
>TRBV28|TRBJ1-1
ASSFIIRGGELTEAF
>TRBV6-5|TRBJ2-7
ASSYAGTSYEQY
>TRBV29-1|TRBJ2-1
SVVMREVGYNEQF
>TRBV27|TRBJ2-1
ASSSRRDRVLDEQF
>TRBV12-3/TRBV12-4|TRBJ2-1
ASSLGSLAVYNEQF
>TRBV5-1|TRBJ2-5
ASSFGQETQY
>TRBV20-1|TRBJ2-5
SARDKAGTETQY
>TRBV4-2|TRBJ2-7
ASSQALAGYEQY
>TRBV6-1|NA
ASSLASSAPYPYEQY
>TRBV7-9|TRBJ1-3
ASSLPGNTIY
>TRBV6-6|TRBJ1-1
ASSYGLSLNTEAF
>TRBV11-2|NA
ASGLDGHEQY
>TRBV24-1|TRBJ2-2
ATSDSRVSPGELF
>TRBV6-5|TRBJ1-4
ASSYGTVNEKLF
>TRBV9|TRBJ2-1
ASSVTSGSSYNEQF
>TRBV5-4|TRBJ1-2
ASRARQGGNYGYT
>TRBV28|TRBJ2-5
ASSFSTGYQETQY
>TRBV7-2|TRBJ2-7
ASNLGTAVSYEQY
>TRBV5-1|TRBJ2-5
ASSGGTSKETQY
>TRBV12-3/TRBV12-4|TRBJ2-2
ASRPTPNTGELF
>TRBV28|TRBJ2-7
ASRPRGTSGTSYEQY
>TRBV10-3|NA
AVTPDRYEQY